The 14 T cell receptor beta chains in this list originate from one sample, sequenced in a study of CD8+CD57+ T cells in acquired aplastic anemia. The template used for profiling TCR beta VDJ and CDR3 was genomic DNA. In TCRdb, the reads were re-called with MiXCR into one record per CDR3 protein. The table records about 420,000 distinct CDR3 sequences, approximately 70% of them present only once. Sample: sorted CD4+, CD8+, or CD8+CD57+ T cells (not recorded which) from PBMCs. These receptors all stem from a human donor in good health, serving as a control.

Remarks on this clonotype: Its ends do not fully match the called genes, so a read error is possible. The chain carries TRBV7-9 and TRBJ2-2; D may be TRBD1 (5 bases). There are 14 residues in the CDR3. CDR1 and CDR2 from the germline V gene are SEHNR and FQNEAQ (reference sequence). CDR3 region: CASSEQARKGAVLF. The CDR3, as DNA: TGTGCCAGCAGCGAACAGGCGAGGAAAGGAGCAGTTCTTTTT.

V usage is TRBV11-2 and J usage is TRBJ2-7; 7 bases are shared with TRBD2. Trimming at V came to 4 bases and at J to 0 bases, leaving 9 bases not matched to a gene. The V gene's germline CDR1 is SGHAT and CDR2 FQNNGV. The CDR3 consists of 16 residues. In nucleotides, the CDR3 is TGTGCCAGCAGCTCCCAGGGAGGGGCGAACTCCTACGAGCAGTACTTC. Translated, it gives CASSSQGGANSYEQYF.

This chain links TRBV5-1 with TRBJ2-1; D is perhaps TRBD1 (6 bases). V gave up 3 bases and J gave up 10 bases, with 14 bases separating them. Germline V gene data show CDR1 as SGHRS and CDR2 as YFSETQ. This CDR3 has 13 amino acids. CDR3 sequence reads: CASSWSVTGEQFF. The CDR3 DNA follows: TGCGCCAGCAGCTGGAGTGTCACAGGGGAGCAGTTCTTC.

The V gene is TRBV7-9, the J gene TRBJ2-2; 7 positions agree with TRBD1. Losses at the gene ends were 4 bases for V and 17 bases for J; bases not matched to a gene: 19. This CDR3 region has 15 residues. The germline CDR1 and CDR2 sequences are SEHNR and FQNEAQ (reference sequence). CDR3 in amino acids: CASSSAGGHQPQHFF. The DNA for the CDR3 is TGTGCCAGCAGCTCTGCAGGGGGACATCAGCCCCAGCATTTTTTT.

In its sample, this clonotype was seen a few times. This rearrangement joins TRBV7-7 to TRBJ2-3; D is uncertain. Germline V gene data show CDR1 as SSHAT and CDR2 as FNYEAQ (reference sequence). Trimming took 5 bases from V and 10 from J, leaving 16 bases between them. This CDR3 is built from 13 residues. The CDR3 nucleotides read TGTGCCAGCAGCCCATCCCTTTGGGTCCCGCAGTATTTT. Its protein is CASSPSLWVPQYF.

In the case of this clonotype: Just one base apart from a much larger clone, this may be a read error. This chain links TRBV10-3 with TRBJ2-7, with 12 bases that match TRBD2. In germline, CDR1 is ENHRY, CDR2 SYGVKD. The CDR3 length is 14 residues. Here the CDR3 reads CASSSLAGGYEQYF. CDR3 in DNA: TGTGCCAGCAGTTCACTAGCGGGGGGCTACGAGCAGTACTTC.

This clonotype has only a few counts. A much larger clone differs from this one at a single base, so this may be a read error. This chain links TRBV25-1 with TRBJ2-7; 8 positions agree with TRBD1. Germline trimming cut 6 bases from V and 2 bases from J; bases unmatched to any gene: 9. Germline values: CDR1 MGHDK, CDR2 SYGVNS. This CDR3 has 15 amino acids. The CDR3 is CASSPTGGVPYEQYF. The CDR3 nucleotides read TGTGCCAGCAGCCCAACAGGGGGAGTGCCCTACGAGCAGTACTTC.

This clonotype was detected ten times or more. This sequence joins TRBV7-2 and TRBJ2-7; 8 bases are a match to TRBD2. CDR1 is SGHTA, CDR2 FQGNSA, per germline. The CDR3 totals 15 residues. The junction had 6 bases not matched to a gene; V was cut back by 5 bases and J by 0 bases. The CDR3 loop reads CASSRSSGDSYEQYF. The CDR3 DNA is TGTGCCAGCAGCCGAAGTAGCGGGGACTCCTACGAGCAGTACTTC.

Comments on this clonotype: Without the conserved terminal phenylalanine or tryptophan, this CDR3 likely stems from a read error. It is unclear where the CDR3 begins or ends on the DNA, so no DNA is shown, and the CDR3 is as TCRdb lists it. The chain carries TRBV2 and TRBJ1-3; the D call of TRBD1 is as the table states it, not checked on the DNA. The CDR3 is 15 residues long, ends included. Germline V gene data show CDR1 as SNHLY and CDR2 as FYNNEI. The CDR3 protein is CASSLTGEQPQHFGY.

The chain joins TRBV6-6 to TRBJ1-6, with TRBD1 as a possible D gene (5 bases). Deletions cut 2 bases from V and 7 bases from J, with 12 bases between. The CDR3 contains 15 residues. Germline V CDR1 and CDR2: MNHNY, SVGAGI (reference sequence). DNA for the CDR3: TGTGCCAGCAGTTACGGGGGGGGACTGAATTCACCCCTCCACTTT. Translation gives CASSYGGGLNSPLHF.

There are many counts of this clonotype. The chain employs TRBV6-2 or TRBV6-3 and TRBJ1-4; D remains unclear. The CDR3 has 11 residues. Trimming stripped 7 bases from V and 8 bases from J, with 8 bases between. Looked up from germline, CDR1 is MNHEY and CDR2 is SVGEGT. CDR3 protein: CASNRGEKLFF. CDR3 bases: TGTGCCAGCAATCGGGGAGAAAAACTGTTTTTT.

This clonotype has only a few counts. The chain links TRBV7-2 to TRBJ2-3, with TRBD2 identical over 12 bases. The germline V gene has CDR1 SGHTA and CDR2 FQGNSA. The trim removed 5 bases at V and 3 bases at J, leaving 9 bases unmatched. The CDR3 contains 17 residues. The DNA for the CDR3 is TGTGCCAGCAGCCCTGTCCCTAGCGGGGGGGTGACAGATACGCAGTATTTT. It translates to CASSPVPSGGVTDTQYF.

The chain is built from TRBV29-1 and TRBJ1-5, with D maybe TRBD1 (5 bases). The length of the CDR3 is 13 residues. Trimming shortened V by 5 bases and J by 3 bases, and 11 bases separated the two germline ends. Germline assignment: CDR1 SQVTM and CDR2 ANQGSEA. For the CDR3, the DNA is TGCAGCGTTCAAGGGACGCCCAATCAGCCCCAGCATTTT. It yields the protein CSVQGTPNQPQHF.

At least ten counts were recorded for this clonotype. This chain uses TRBV7-3 with TRBJ2-3, with D perhaps TRBD1 (6 bases). CDR3 length: 14 amino acids. V was trimmed by 5 bases and J by 3 bases, leaving 12 bases between them. Per the germline V gene, CDR1 is SGHTA and CDR2 is FQGTGA. The DNA of the CDR3 is TGTGCCAGCAGCCCAGGGGAGAAGACAGATACGCAGTATTTT. Translated: CASSPGEKTDTQYF.